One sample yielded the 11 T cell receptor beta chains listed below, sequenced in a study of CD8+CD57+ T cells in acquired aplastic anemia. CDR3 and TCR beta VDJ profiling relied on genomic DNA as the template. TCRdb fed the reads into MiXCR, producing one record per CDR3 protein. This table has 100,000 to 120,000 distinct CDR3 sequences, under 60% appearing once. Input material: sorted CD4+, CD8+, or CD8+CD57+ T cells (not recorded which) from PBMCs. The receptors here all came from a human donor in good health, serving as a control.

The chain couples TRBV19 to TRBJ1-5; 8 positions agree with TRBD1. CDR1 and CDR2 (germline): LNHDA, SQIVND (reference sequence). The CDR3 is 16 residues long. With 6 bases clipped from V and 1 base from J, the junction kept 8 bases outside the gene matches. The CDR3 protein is CASRPSQGASNQPQHF. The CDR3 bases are TGTGCCAGTAGGCCTTCCCAGGGGGCAAGCAATCAGCCCCAGCATTTT.

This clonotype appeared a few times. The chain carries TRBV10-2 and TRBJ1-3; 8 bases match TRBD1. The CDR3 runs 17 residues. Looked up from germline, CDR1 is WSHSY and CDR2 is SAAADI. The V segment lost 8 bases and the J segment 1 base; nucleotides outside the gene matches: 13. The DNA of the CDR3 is TGCGCCAGCGGGCCCTTGGACAGGGTGTTTTCTGGAAACACCATATATTTT. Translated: CASGPLDRVFSGNTIYF.

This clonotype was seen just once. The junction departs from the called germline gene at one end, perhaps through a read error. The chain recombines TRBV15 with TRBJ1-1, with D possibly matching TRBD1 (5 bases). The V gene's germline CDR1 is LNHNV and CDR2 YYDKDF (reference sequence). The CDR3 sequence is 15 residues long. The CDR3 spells CAASRVGGSNTEAFF. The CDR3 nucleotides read TGTGCCGCCAGCAGAGTCGGGGGTTCGAACACTGAAGCTTTCTTT. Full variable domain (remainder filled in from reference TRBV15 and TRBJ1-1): DAMVIQNPRYQVTQFGKPVTLSCSQTLNHNVMYWYQQKSSQAPKLLFHYYDKDFNNEADTPDNFQSRRPNTSFCFLDIRSPGLGDTAMYLCAASRVGGSNTEAFFGQGTRLTVV.

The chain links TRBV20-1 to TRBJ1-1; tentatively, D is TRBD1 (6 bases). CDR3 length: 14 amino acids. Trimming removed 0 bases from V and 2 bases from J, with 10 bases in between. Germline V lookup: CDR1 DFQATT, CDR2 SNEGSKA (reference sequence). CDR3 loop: CSAREGAENTEAFF. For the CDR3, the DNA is TGCAGTGCTAGAGAGGGGGCCGAAAACACTGAAGCTTTCTTT.

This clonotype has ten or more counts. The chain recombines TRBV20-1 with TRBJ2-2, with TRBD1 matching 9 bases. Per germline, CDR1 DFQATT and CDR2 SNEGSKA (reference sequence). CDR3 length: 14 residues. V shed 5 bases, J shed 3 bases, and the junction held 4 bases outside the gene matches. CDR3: CSAYRGQDTGELFF. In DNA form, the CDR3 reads TGCAGTGCTTACAGGGGGCAGGACACCGGGGAGCTGTTTTTT.

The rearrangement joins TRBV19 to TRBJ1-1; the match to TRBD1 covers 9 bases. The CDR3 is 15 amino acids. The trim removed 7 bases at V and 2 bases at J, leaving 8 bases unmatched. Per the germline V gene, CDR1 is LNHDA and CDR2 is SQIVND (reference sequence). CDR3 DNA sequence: TGTGCCAGTACGGTAGGGACAGGGTTTAACACTGAAGCTTTCTTT. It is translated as CASTVGTGFNTEAFF. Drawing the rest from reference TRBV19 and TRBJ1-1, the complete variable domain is DGGITQSPKYLFRKEGQNVTLSCEQNLNHDAMYWYRQDPGQGLRLIYYSQIVNDFQKGDIAEGYSVSREKKESFPLTVTSAQKNPTAFYLCASTVGTGFNTEAFFGQGTRLTVV.

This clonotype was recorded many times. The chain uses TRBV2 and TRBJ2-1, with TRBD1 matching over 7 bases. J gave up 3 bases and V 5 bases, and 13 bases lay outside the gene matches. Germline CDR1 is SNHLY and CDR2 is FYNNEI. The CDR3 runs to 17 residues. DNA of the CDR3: TGTGCCAGCAGTCCTATTACCGGGACAGTGGACTACAATGAGCAGTTCTTC. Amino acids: CASSPITGTVDYNEQFF.

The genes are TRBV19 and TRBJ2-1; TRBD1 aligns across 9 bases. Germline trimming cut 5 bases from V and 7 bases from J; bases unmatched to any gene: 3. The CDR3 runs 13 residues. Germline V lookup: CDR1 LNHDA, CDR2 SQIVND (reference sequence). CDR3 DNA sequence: TGTGCCAGTAGTCCACAGGGGGCTAATGAGCAGTTCTTC. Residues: CASSPQGANEQFF.

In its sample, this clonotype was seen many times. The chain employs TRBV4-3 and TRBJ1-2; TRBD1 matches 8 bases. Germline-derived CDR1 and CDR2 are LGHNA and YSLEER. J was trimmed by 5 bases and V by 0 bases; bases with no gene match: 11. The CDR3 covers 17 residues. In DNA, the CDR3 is TGCGCCAGCAGCCAAGAAGGGGGGGACAGGTTCGTGTATGGCTACACCTTC. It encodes CASSQEGGDRFVYGYTF.

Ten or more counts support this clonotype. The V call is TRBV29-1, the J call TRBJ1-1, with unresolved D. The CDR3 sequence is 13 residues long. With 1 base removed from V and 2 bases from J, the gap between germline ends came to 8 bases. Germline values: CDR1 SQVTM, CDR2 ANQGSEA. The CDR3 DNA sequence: TGCAGCGTTGAAGGAGGGTTTAACACTGAAGCTTTCTTT. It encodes CSVEGGFNTEAFF.

CDR3 coding DNA: TGTGCCAGCAGTGGGGGGGCCGAGACCCAGTACTTC. It encodes CASSGGAETQYF. This chain links TRBV25-1 with TRBJ2-5; tentatively, D is TRBD1 or TRBD2 (6 bases each). In germline, CDR1 is MGHDK, CDR2 SYGVNS. V was trimmed by 4 bases and J by 5 bases, leaving 8 bases between them. This CDR3 comprises 12 residues.